This T cell receptor (beta chain) appears in the sequencing data of a study of blood T cell repertoires in COVID-19. Study-level background: Acute and convalescent COVID-19 specimens originated in the United States, Italy and Spain. From T cells, B-cell-depleted T cells, or PBMCs came the material, which was cDNA or gDNA.

Trimming removed 8 bases at V and 10 bases at J, with 17 bases between. This CDR3 region has 12 residues. The germline V gene has CDR1 ENHRY and CDR2 SYGVKD. The data were produced by immunoSEQ multiplex PCR, yet TCRdb's version contains in-frame clones alone and is incomplete. The sample has 150,000 or so clones; approximately 93% are singletons. Sequenced input: peripheral blood. The chain couples TRBV10-3 to TRBJ2-5; D gene ambiguous. This TCR was sampled from a woman aged 60-70 years with COVID-19, enrolled during active disease. CDR3 nucleotides: TGTGCCATCTCCCGCAGCTATGAGGTCCAGTACTTC. Translating it yields CAISRSYEVQYF.